This T cell receptor (beta chain) emerged from a study of blood T cell repertoires in COVID-19. About the study: Sites across the United States, Italy and Spain contributed samples from acute and convalescent COVID-19.

Original processing methods: Amplification of reference gene primers was used by the study to estimate nucleated cell counts. Measured with immunoSEQ multiplex PCR; TCRdb has only the in-frame clones, and not every one. V and J calls and clone size are copied from that table; D and trimming were computed from the DNA. The repertoire includes about 95,000 clones, about 80% of them detected once, and 24% sits in the top ten. This CDR3 has 13 residues. Germline V gene data show CDR1 as SQVTM and CDR2 as ANQGSEA. Losses at the gene ends were 3 bases for V and 0 bases for J; bases not matched to a gene: 2.

This clonotype was obtained from a human donor in a cohort sampled during active COVID-19. The chain joins TRBV29-1 to TRBJ2-7; 7 nucleotides line up with TRBD1. Sequenced input: peripheral blood. The CDR3 bases are TGCAGCGTTGAGGCAGGGGGCTCCTACGAGCAGTACTTC. Protein sequence: CSVEAGGSYEQYF.